Listed here is a single T cell receptor (beta chain). This clone is termed medium-sized (0.01 to 0.1%). It lacks a known antigen. Within one base of it there is no much larger clone, and no base qualities were kept. TCRbeta CDR3 regions were amplified from genomic DNA using the immunoSEQ Assay, a bias-controlled multiplex PCR. Per the source publication's procedure: The number of nucleated cells in each sample was estimated from the amplification of reference gene primers within the assay. Sequence reads were collapsed and filtered to measure the absolute abundance of every unique TCRbeta CDR3 rearrangement. For each sample, productive Simpson clonality was calculated by taking the square root of Simpson's diversity index across productive rearrangements. The table comes from immuneACCESS by way of TCRdb, which keeps in-frame sequences with V and J called. Part of the clones is missing from these tables; in studies checked, under half for an unresolved V gene and the rest for unknown reasons. The V and J calls and clone size come from that table; D and trimming were worked out from the DNA. For this sample the table gives over 140,000 clones, of which 75% to 85% were detected only once. The ten biggest clones cover approximately 4.5% of the sample.

These data originate in a study of blood T cell repertoires in COVID-19 (dated by TCRdb to about 2020). Background for the entire study: The collaborator samples originated in the United States, Italy and Spain and spanned the acute and convalescent phases of COVID-19. The prospective study material was composed of cDNA or gDNA derived from T cells, B-cell-depleted T cells, or PBMCs. Deeply sampled blood TCRbeta repertoires from subjects exposed to, actively infected with, or recovered from COVID-19 were included in the dataset. The repertoires were released in a freely available public database intended as a resource for research on the immune response to SARS-CoV-2. The samples were drawn from two sources: the first 160 participants of the ongoing ImmuneRACE study, and 1,000 to 1,500 subjects contributed by 6 global collaborators. Nearly every sample came with metadata listing a de-identified subject ID, COVID-19 status, age in years and sex. HLA class I and class II types, where available, came from metadata supplied by the sample provider rather than from assay-based typing.

CDR1 and CDR2 are read off the germline V gene (reference sequence) as SEHNR and FQNEAQ. CDR3 length: 13 amino acids, cysteine to phenylalanine. Just the 39-base CDR3 DNA is kept, in frame starting at base 1. Relative to germline, V is 5 bases shorter and J is 6 bases shorter, with 13 bases between their ends. Each collaborating institution followed its own protocols to collect whole blood in K2EDTA tubes. For TCRbeta analysis, collaborators shipped samples in one of three forms: frozen whole blood, isolated PBMCs, or DNA extracted from either of those sample types. What the work shows at the level of the full study, not this receptor alone: The quantity of clinical and demographic metadata differed by source and by participant and was supplied without curation.

The rearranged chain carries TRBV7-9 and TRBJ1-2; no D segment can be confidently identified. Sequencing was done on a sample of peripheral blood. The TCR comes from a woman older than 75 with active or convalescent COVID-19. DNA sequence: TGTGCCAGCAGCGAGCCCTCGAGGGATGGCTACACCTTC. Protein translation: CASSEPSRDGYTF. The reference TRBV7-9 and TRBJ1-2 proteins fill in what lies around the CDR3, so the full variable domain reads DTGVSQNPRHKITKRGQNVTFRCDPISEHNRLYWYRQTLGQGPEFLTYFQNEAQLEKSRLLSDRFSAERPKGSFSTLEIQRTEQGDSAMYLCASSEPSRDGYTFGSGTRLTVV.